Presented here are 20 T cell receptor beta chains from one specimen sequenced in a study of OX40 agonist ivuxolimab in advanced cancers. Using immunoSEQ multiplex PCR, the repertoire was profiled, and TCRdb retains in-frame clones only, with some absent. The table includes more than 45,000 clones, roughly 88% detected once. Sequenced here: CD4+ or CD8+ T cells sorted from blood, sampled in a trial of the OX40 agonist ivuxolimab. The receptors come from an adult with an advanced solid tumor such as melanoma, head and neck, liver or kidney cancer.

DNA of the CDR3: TGTGCCAGCAGCCAAGATTTACAGGGGGACACTGAAGCTTTCTTT. It specifies CASSQDLQGDTEAFF. This chain connects TRBV4-2 to TRBJ1-1, with 8 bases matching TRBD1. Germline CDR1 is LGHNA and CDR2 is YNFKEQ. The length of the CDR3 is 15 residues. V shed 0 bases, J shed 3 bases, and the junction held 3 bases outside the gene matches.

This chain joins TRBV14 and TRBJ2-2, with 10 bases fitting TRBD1. Germline V gene data show CDR1 as SGHDN and CDR2 as FVKESK. The CDR3 totals 14 residues. After removal of 8 bases from V and 7 bases from J, the junction contained 7 bases not matched to a gene. CDR3 in DNA: TGTGCCAGCCGAGGACAGGGGGTCGGCGGGGAGCTGTTTTTT. Protein sequence: CASRGQGVGGELFF.

This sequence joins TRBV2 and TRBJ1-1; D uncertain. Trimming shortened V by 6 bases and J by 1 base, and 9 bases separated the two germline ends. Per germline, CDR1 SNHLY and CDR2 FYNNEI. This CDR3 is 13 amino acids long. CDR3 sequence reads: CASREQANTEAFF. In nucleotides, the CDR3 is TGTGCCAGCAGGGAGCAAGCGAACACTGAAGCTTTCTTT.

This clone came up once. The chain links TRBV4-2 to TRBJ2-7; 10 positions match TRBD1. CDR3 length equals 16 residues. Trimming at V came to 1 base and at J to 3 bases, leaving 6 bases not matched to a gene. Germline CDR1 reads LGHNA; CDR2 reads YNFKEQ. CDR3 loop: CASSQAAGTGVYEQYF. The CDR3 DNA follows: TGTGCCAGCAGCCAAGCAGCCGGGACAGGGGTCTACGAGCAGTACTTC.

CDR3 region: CSAGGEGRNEQYF. CDR3 coding DNA: TGCAGCGCCGGGGGGGAAGGACGGAACGAGCAGTACTTC. The chain links TRBV29-1 to TRBJ2-7; the match to TRBD2 covers 8 bases. Germline V gene lookup returns CDR1 SQVTM and CDR2 ANQGSEA. V lost 7 bases to trimming and J lost 5 bases; unmatched junction nucleotides: 10. CDR3 length equals 13 residues.

The chain combines TRBV18 with TRBJ1-3; 7 bases fit TRBD1. V was pared by 3 bases and J by 4 bases, with 6 bases of the junction left unmatched. This CDR3 contains 15 residues. The V gene's germline CDR1 is KGHSH and CDR2 LQKENI. CDR3 nucleotides: TGTGCCAGCTCACCCCGACAGGGCCTCGGAAACACCATATATTTT. Its translation is CASSPRQGLGNTIYF. Full variable domain (remainder filled in from reference TRBV18 and TRBJ1-3): NAGVMQNPRHLVRRRGQEARLRCSPMKGHSHVYWYRQLPEEGLKFMVYLQKENIIDESGMPKERFSAEFPKEGPSILRIQQVVRGDSAAYFCASSPRQGLGNTIYFGEGSWLTVV.

This clone was seen just once. The V gene is TRBV10-1, the J gene TRBJ1-2, with 9 bases that match TRBD1. From germline, CDR1 is WNHNN and CDR2 SYGVQD (reference sequence). V shed 4 bases and J 8 bases; nucleotides not matched to a gene: 5. The CDR3 is made up of 13 amino acids. The DNA for the CDR3 is TGCGCCAGCAGTGGTAGGACAGGGGAAGGCTACACCTTC. Translation gives CASSGRTGEGYTF.

The sample holds a few counts of this clone. Here the CDR3 reads CASSTQRGTEAFF. Written as DNA, the CDR3 is TGTGCCAGTAGTACACAAAGGGGCACTGAAGCTTTCTTT. J is TRBJ1-1 and V is TRBV19; tentative D call: TRBD1 (5 bases). Per germline, CDR1 LNHDA and CDR2 SQIVND (reference sequence). V was pared by 4 bases and J by 4 bases, with 10 bases between. The CDR3 is made up of 13 amino acids.

The J gene is TRBJ2-7, the V gene TRBV11-2; D is perhaps TRBD1 (6 bases). This CDR3 spans 13 amino acids. Trimming removed 5 bases from V and 1 base from J, with 9 bases in between. In germline, CDR1 is SGHAT, CDR2 FQNNGV. The CDR3 here is CASSSGQSYEQYF. CDR3 DNA: TGTGCCAGCAGCAGCGGACAGTCCTACGAGCAGTACTTC.

The chain joins TRBV27 to TRBJ1-3; TRBD1 aligns across 11 bases. In germline, CDR1 is MNHEY, CDR2 SMNVEV (reference sequence). The CDR3 has 17 residues. Germline trimming cut 4 bases from V and 0 bases from J; bases unmatched to any gene: 5. The DNA for the CDR3 is TGTGCCAGCAGTTCATGGGGACAGGGGGACTCTGGAAACACCATATATTTT. As protein: CASSSWGQGDSGNTIYF.

The genes are TRBV7-6 and TRBJ2-3, with TRBD2 matching 10 bases. V shed 3 bases, J shed 1 base, and the junction held 1 base outside the gene matches. The CDR3 spans 15 residues. From germline, CDR1 is SGHVS and CDR2 FNYEAQ. The CDR3 loop reads CASSFLAGGTDTQYF. In DNA form, the CDR3 reads TGTGCCAGCAGCTTCCTAGCGGGAGGCACAGATACGCAGTATTTT. The full variable domain, its missing parts supplied by reference TRBV7-6 and TRBJ2-3, is GAGVSQSPRYKVTKRGQDVALRCDPISGHVSLYWYRQALGQGPEFLTYFNYEAQQDKSGLPNDRFSAERPEGSISTLTIQRTEQRDSAMYRCASSFLAGGTDTQYFGPGTRLTVL.

V usage is TRBV15 and J usage is TRBJ2-1, with TRBD1 matching over 7 bases. CDR1 and CDR2 from the germline V gene are LNHNV and YYDKDF (reference sequence). The CDR3 length is 15 residues. V lost 0 bases, J lost 4 bases, and 3 bases stayed unmatched. The CDR3: CATSRDLTGYNEQFF. Here the CDR3 DNA reads TGTGCCACCAGCAGAGACTTGACAGGGTACAATGAGCAGTTCTTC.

The rearrangement uses TRBV9 and TRBJ2-3, with TRBD2 as a possible D gene (5 bases). This CDR3 has 15 residues. Trimming took off 0 bases at V and 0 bases at J, with 8 bases between the two ends. CDR1 and CDR2 (germline): SGDLS, YYNGEE. For the CDR3, the DNA is TGTGCCAGCAGCGTAGGGCTAGCTAGCACAGATACGCAGTATTTT. Translating it yields CASSVGLASTDTQYF.

This chain connects TRBV6-9 to TRBJ2-1; D is perhaps TRBD1 or TRBD2 (5 bases each). The V and J ends lost 6 bases and 0 bases respectively, with 9 bases between them. This CDR3 comprises 14 residues. CDR1 is MNHGY and CDR2 is SVAAGI in the germline V gene. CDR3 in DNA: TGTGCCAGCAGAATCGGGGCCTCCTACAATGAGCAGTTCTTC. Its protein product is CASRIGASYNEQFF.

This clone was found once. The chain combines TRBV7-9 with TRBJ2-2; 9 bases are a match to TRBD1. Germline values: CDR1 SEHNR, CDR2 FQNEAQ (reference sequence). With V trimmed by 5 bases and J by 5 bases, 6 bases remained unmatched. This CDR3 region has 15 residues. The CDR3 DNA sequence: TGTGCCAGCAGCCCGGGACAGGGAAGGACCGGGGAGCTGTTTTTT. This translates into CASSPGQGRTGELFF.

The chain employs TRBV7-2 and TRBJ1-5; 8 bases are shared with TRBD1. V shed 6 bases, J shed 7 bases, and the junction held 5 bases outside the gene matches. There are 13 residues in the CDR3. Germline V lookup: CDR1 SGHTA, CDR2 FQGNSA. In DNA form, the CDR3 reads TGTGCCAGCAGTGGACAGGGCGGGCAGCCCCAGCATTTT. As protein: CASSGQGGQPQHF.

The genes are TRBV29-1 and TRBJ1-4, with 7 bases fitting TRBD1. CDR1 and CDR2 from the germline V gene are SQVTM and ANQGSEA. The CDR3 runs 12 residues. With 7 bases clipped from V and 8 bases from J, the junction kept 7 bases outside the gene matches. This chain's CDR3 is CSAVRDSEKLFF. The CDR3 DNA reads as TGCAGCGCGGTCCGGGACAGCGAAAAACTGTTTTTT.

The chain carries TRBV6-6 and TRBJ1-4; no clear D gene. Germline-derived CDR1 and CDR2 are MNHNY and SVGAGI (reference sequence). Between the trimmed V and J ends, which lost 5 bases and 7 bases, there was a span of 5 bases. This CDR3 contains 11 residues. The CDR3 loop reads CASSEREKLFF. Written as DNA, the CDR3 is TGTGCCAGCAGTGAACGTGAAAAACTGTTTTTT.

In its sample, this clone was seen once. The same CDR3 can be traced to other DNA sequences in this sample. In nucleotides, the CDR3 is TGTGCCAGCAGCGTAGGGGAAGATACGCAGTATTTT. Residues: CASSVGEDTQYF. The chain carries TRBV9 and TRBJ2-3, with D unresolved. V lost 0 bases, J lost 5 bases, and 4 bases lay in between. The CDR3 totals 12 residues. The V gene's germline CDR1 is SGDLS and CDR2 YYNGEE.

Concerning this clone: Distinct nucleotide sequences in the sample also encode this CDR3. This sequence joins TRBV6-1 and TRBJ2-5; 8 bases align to TRBD1. CDR1 is MNHNS, CDR2 SASEGT, per germline. The CDR3 covers 13 residues. Trimming cost V 7 bases and J 2 bases; bases outside gene matches: 3. In DNA form, the CDR3 reads TGTGCCAGCAATACAGGGGGACAAGAGACCCAGTACTTC. It is translated as CASNTGGQETQYF.